This T cell receptor (beta chain) was sequenced during a study of T cells in Graves' hyperthyroidism and ophthalmopathy. Using RNA transcripts as the source, TCR beta CDR3 regions were amplified. Researchers ran a first-round RT-PCR on the TCR CDR3 using the HTBI primer set. TCRdb re-derived calls from the multiplex PCR reads in MiXCR, one entry per CDR3 protein. Of roughly 520,000 distinct CDR3 sequences in the sample, around a quarter were seen once. V shed 9 bases and J 7 bases; nucleotides not matched to a gene: 13. The CDR3 covers 14 residues. Germline V gives CDR1 LNHDA, CDR2 SQIVND (reference sequence). As to this clonotype: Antigen: not known.

Patients affected by ophthalmopathy presented a Clinical Activity Score of at least 3, a NOSPECS grade of at least 4, and disease duration below 3 months. Together with thyroid ultrasound, orbital computed tomography, serum thyroxine and TRAb, clinical symptoms were used for diagnoses. Overall study results and limits: Most thyroid clonotypes expanded above 0.001 were also detected in blood.

Sequences were obtained from blood. The TCR comes from a woman aged 25-40 years with Graves' ophthalmopathy. The chain combines TRBV19 with TRBJ2-7; TRBD1 agrees at 9 bases. The CDR3 sequence is CASVPGQGPWEQYF. The CDR3 DNA follows: TGTGCCAGCGTTCCGGGACAGGGCCCCTGGGAGCAGTACTTC.